This T cell receptor beta chain was captured by sequencing in a study of cytomegalovirus exposure and HLA in healthy donors. Background on the study: Unique TCRs numbering around 80 million, obtained from HLA-typed donors, made up an early data release. General study points: While the bulk of TCR sequences proved rare, some public TCRs turned up in many donors. Association of a missense DCLRE1C variant with TCR beta V- and J-gene trimming was reported in a later analysis.

Details on this clone: Its antigen is not identified.

The PCR made use of 60 Vbeta and 13 Jbeta primers. Authors' data handling: A later analysis tallied 65 million to 85 million unique TCR beta chains, about 9.9 million of them shared. TCRdb keeps only in-frame clones here, not all; method: immunoSEQ multiplex PCR. V, J and clone size were drawn from that table, and D and trimming were deduced from the DNA. Of about 130,000 clones detected, roughly two thirds appear once; the ten largest clones hold roughly 1.6%. The CDR3 totals 13 residues. Germline trimming cut 4 bases from V and 3 bases from J; bases unmatched to any gene: 0. Germline assignment: CDR1 KGHSH and CDR2 LQKENI.

The rearrangement uses TRBV18 and TRBJ2-5; 9 bases line up with TRBD1. The sample consisted of PBMCs. This TCR came from a man aged 30 to 45 in good health and CMV-seropositive. CDR3 amino acids: CASSRDREETQYF. CDR3 sequence (DNA): TGTGCCAGCTCACGGGACAGGGAAGAGACCCAGTACTTC.